This T cell receptor (beta chain) was identified during a study of radiation and T cells in renal cell carcinoma. The CDR3 contains 17 residues. The germline CDR1 and CDR2 sequences are LNHDA and SQIVND (reference sequence). The V segment lost 4 bases and the J segment 1 base; nucleotides outside the gene matches: 4. Time point specified: baseline pretreatment blood. The treatment is: 15 Gy SBRT to primary tumor, nephrectomy 4 weeks later. Produced via immunoSEQ multiplex PCR; TCRdb's table is partial and in-frame only. This table holds about 150,000 clones, 70% to 90% found once. The V call is TRBV19, the J call TRBJ2-3, with 14 bases identical to TRBD2. This sequence was found in a woman aged 45-65 years with renal cell carcinoma. The sample in question was blood, obtained from a patient whose treatment included radiotherapy and nephrectomy. CDR3 sequence (DNA): TGTGCCAGTAGTACAGGGACTAGCGGGGGTGGCACAGATACGCAGTATTTT. Protein product: CASSTGTSGGGTDTQYF.